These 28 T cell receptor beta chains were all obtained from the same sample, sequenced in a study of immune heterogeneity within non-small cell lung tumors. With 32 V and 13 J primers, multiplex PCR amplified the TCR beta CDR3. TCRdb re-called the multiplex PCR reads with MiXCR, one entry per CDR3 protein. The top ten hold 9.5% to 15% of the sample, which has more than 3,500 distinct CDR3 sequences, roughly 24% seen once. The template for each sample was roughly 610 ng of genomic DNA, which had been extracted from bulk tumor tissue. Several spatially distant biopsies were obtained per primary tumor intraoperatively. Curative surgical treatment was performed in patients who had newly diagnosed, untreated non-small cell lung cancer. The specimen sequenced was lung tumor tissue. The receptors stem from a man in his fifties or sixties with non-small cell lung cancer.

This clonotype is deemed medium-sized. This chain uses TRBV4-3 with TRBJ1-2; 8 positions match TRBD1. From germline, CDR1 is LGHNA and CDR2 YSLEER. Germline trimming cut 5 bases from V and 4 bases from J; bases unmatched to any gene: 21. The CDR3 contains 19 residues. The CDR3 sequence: CASSWGDKGGTGRTYGYTF. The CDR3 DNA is TGCGCCAGCAGCTGGGGGGATAAAGGAGGGACAGGCAGGACCTATGGCTACACCTTC.

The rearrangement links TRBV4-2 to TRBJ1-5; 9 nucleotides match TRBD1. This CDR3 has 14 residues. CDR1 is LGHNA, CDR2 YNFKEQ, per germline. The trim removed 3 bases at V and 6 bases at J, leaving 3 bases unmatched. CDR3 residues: CASSQTGGTQPQHF. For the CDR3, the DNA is TGTGCCAGCAGCCAGACAGGGGGGACTCAGCCCCAGCATTTT.

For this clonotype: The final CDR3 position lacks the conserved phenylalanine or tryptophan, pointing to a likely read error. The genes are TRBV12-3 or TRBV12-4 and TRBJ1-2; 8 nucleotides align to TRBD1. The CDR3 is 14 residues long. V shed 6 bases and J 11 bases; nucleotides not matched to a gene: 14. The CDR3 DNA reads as TGTGCCAGCAGACCACTTGGACAGGGCAAGGGTTACACCTTA. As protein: CASRPLGQGKGYTL.

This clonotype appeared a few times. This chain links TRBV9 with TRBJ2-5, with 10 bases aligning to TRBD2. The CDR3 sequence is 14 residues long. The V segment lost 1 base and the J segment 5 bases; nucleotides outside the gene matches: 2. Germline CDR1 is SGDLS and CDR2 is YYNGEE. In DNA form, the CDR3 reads TGTGCCAGCAGCGTACAAGCGGGAGGGGAGACCCAGTACTTC. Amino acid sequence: CASSVQAGGETQYF.

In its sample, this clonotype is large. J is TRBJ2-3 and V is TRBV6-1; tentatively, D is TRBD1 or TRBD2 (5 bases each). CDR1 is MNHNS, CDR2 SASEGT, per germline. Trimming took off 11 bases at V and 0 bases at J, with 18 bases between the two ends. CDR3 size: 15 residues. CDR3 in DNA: TGTGCCCCCCAACCCGGGGCGACTAGCACAGATACGCAGTATTTT. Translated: CAPQPGATSTDTQYF.

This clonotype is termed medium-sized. CDR3 coding DNA: TGTGCCAGCAGTGAAGTGTGGGGGAGTCAGCCCCAGCATTTT. It specifies CASSEVWGSQPQHF. The chain recombines TRBV6-1 with TRBJ1-5, with D perhaps matching TRBD1 (5 bases). The CDR3 extends over 14 amino acids. V lost 1 base, J lost 6 bases, and 10 bases lay in between. CDR1 MNHNS and CDR2 SASEGT come from the germline V gene.

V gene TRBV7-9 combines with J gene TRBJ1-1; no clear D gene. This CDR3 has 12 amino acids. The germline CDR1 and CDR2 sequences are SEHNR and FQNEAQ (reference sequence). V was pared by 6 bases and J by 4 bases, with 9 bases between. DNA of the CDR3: TGTGCCAGCAGATCGGACGGCACTGAAGCTTTCTTT. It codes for CASRSDGTEAFF.

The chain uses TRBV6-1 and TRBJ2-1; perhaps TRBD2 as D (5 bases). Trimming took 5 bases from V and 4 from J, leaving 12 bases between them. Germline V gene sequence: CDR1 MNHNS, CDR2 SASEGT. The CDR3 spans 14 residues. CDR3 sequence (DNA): TGTGCCAGCAGTTATCCGGACTTATACAATGAGCAGTTCTTC. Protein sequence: CASSYPDLYNEQFF.

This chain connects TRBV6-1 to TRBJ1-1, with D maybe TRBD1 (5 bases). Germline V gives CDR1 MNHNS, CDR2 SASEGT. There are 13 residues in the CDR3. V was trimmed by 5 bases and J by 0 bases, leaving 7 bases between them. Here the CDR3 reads CASSRDLNTEAFF. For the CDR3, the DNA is TGTGCCAGCAGTAGGGACCTGAACACTGAAGCTTTCTTT.

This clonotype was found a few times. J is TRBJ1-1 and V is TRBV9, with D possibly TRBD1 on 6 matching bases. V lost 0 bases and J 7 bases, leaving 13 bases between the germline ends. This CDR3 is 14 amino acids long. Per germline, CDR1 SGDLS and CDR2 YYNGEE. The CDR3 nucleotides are TGTGCCAGCAGCGTAGGAGGGGGGACTGTTGAAGCTTTCTTT. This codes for CASSVGGGTVEAFF.

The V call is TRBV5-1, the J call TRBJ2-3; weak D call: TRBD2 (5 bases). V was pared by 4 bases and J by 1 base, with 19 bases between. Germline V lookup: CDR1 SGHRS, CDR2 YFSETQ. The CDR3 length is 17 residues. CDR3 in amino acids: CASSPEGSGWGTDTQYF. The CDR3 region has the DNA TGCGCCAGCAGCCCAGAGGGTTCGGGATGGGGCACAGATACGCAGTATTTT. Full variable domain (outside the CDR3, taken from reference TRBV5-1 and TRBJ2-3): KAGVTQTPRYLIKTRGQQVTLSCSPISGHRSVSWYQQTPGQGLQFLFEYFSETQRNKGNFPGRFSGRQFSNSRSEMNVSTLELGDSALYLCASSPEGSGWGTDTQYFGPGTRLTVL.

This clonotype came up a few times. The CDR3: CASSLNQGGYEQFF. CDR3 nucleotide sequence: TGTGCCAGCAGCTTAAACCAGGGGGGGTATGAGCAGTTCTTC. The rearrangement joins TRBV7-9 to TRBJ2-1; the D gene could be TRBD1 or TRBD2 (7 bases each). Germline loops: CDR1 SEHNR, CDR2 FQNEAQ (reference sequence). CDR3 size: 14 residues. The germline V and J ends were trimmed by 2 bases and 8 bases, with 13 bases remaining between them.

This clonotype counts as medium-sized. The CDR3 DNA reads TGTGCCAGCAGTACCGACCCACCAGCCTACAATGAGCAGTTCTTC. Translating gives CASSTDPPAYNEQFF. The rearrangement joins TRBV27 to TRBJ2-1; D gene unclear. V dropped 5 bases and J dropped 2 bases, with 13 bases sitting between them. The CDR3 loop spans 15 amino acids. CDR1 is MNHEY, CDR2 SMNVEV, per germline (reference sequence).

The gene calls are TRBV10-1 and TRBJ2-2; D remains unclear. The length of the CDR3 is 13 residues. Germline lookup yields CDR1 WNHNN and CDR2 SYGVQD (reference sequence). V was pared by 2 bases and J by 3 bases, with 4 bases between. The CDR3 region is CASSERDTGELFF. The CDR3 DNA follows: TGCGCCAGCAGTGAGCGGGACACCGGGGAGCTGTTTTTT.

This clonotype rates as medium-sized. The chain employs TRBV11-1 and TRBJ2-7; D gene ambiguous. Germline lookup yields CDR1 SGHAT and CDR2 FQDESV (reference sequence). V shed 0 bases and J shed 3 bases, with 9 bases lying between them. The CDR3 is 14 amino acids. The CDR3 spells CASSLAGPNYEQYF. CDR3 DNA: TGTGCCAGCAGCTTAGCCGGGCCGAACTACGAGCAGTACTTC.

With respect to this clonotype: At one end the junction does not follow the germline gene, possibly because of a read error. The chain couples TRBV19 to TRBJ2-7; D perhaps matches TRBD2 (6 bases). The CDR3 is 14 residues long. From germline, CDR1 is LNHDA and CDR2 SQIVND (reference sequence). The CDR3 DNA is TGTGCCATTAGTATCCTGGCGGGGACGGGCGAGCAGTACTTC. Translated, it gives CAISILAGTGEQYF.

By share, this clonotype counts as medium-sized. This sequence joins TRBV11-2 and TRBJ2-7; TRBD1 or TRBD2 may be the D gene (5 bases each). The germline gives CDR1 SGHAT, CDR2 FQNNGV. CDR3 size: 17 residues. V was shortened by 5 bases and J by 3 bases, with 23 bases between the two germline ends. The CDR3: CASSGKSFRVGGYEQYF. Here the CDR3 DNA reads TGTGCCAGCAGCGGCAAGTCCTTCAGGGTCGGAGGCTACGAGCAGTACTTC.

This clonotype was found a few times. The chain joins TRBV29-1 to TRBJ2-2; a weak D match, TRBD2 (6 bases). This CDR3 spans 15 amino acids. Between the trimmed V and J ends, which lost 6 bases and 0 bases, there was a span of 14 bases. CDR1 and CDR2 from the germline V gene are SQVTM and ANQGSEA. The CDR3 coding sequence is TGCAGCGTGATCCCGGGACTGACGAACACCGGGGAGCTGTTTTTT. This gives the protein CSVIPGLTNTGELFF.

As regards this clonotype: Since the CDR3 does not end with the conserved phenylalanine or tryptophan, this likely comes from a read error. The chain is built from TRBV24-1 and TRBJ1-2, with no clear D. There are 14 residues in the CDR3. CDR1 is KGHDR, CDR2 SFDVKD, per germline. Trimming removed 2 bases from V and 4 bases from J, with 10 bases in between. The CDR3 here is CATSDWTETYGYTL. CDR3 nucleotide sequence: TGTGCCACCAGTGATTGGACGGAGACCTATGGCTACACCCTC.

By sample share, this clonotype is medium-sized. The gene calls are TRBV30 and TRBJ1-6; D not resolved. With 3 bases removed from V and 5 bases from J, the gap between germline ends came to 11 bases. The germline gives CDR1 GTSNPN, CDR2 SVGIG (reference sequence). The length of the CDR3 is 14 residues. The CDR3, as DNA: TGTGCCTGGAGGAGGGATTCACATAATTCACCCCTCCACTTT. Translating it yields CAWRRDSHNSPLHF. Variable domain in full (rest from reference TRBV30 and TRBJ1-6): SQTIHQWPATLVQPVGSPLSLECTVEGTSNPNLYWYRQAAGRGLQLLFYSVGIGQISSEVPQNLSASRPQDRQFILSSKKLLLSDSGFYLCAWRRDSHNSPLHFGNGTRLTVT.

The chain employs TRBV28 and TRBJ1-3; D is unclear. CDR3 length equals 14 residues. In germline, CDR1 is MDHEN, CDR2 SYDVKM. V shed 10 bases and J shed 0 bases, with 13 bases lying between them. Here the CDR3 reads CATLQRTSGNTIYF. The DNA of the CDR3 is TGTGCCACCCTCCAACGAACCTCTGGAAACACCATATATTTT. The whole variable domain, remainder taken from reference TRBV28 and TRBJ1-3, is DVKVTQSSRYLVKRTGEKVFLECVQDMDHENMFWYRQDPGLGLRLIYFSYDVKMKEKGDIPEGYSVSREKKERFSLILESASTNQTSMYLCATLQRTSGNTIYFGEGSWLTVV.

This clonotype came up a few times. The CDR3 DNA reads TGTGCCAGCAGCCCTGCCCAGGAGGCTGAGCAGTTCTTC. Protein sequence: CASSPAQEAEQFF. The chain joins TRBV7-3 to TRBJ2-1, with D tentatively TRBD2 (5 bases). CDR1 and CDR2 from the germline V gene are SGHTA and FQGTGA. V shed 5 bases and J shed 9 bases, with 14 bases lying between them. The CDR3 has 13 residues.

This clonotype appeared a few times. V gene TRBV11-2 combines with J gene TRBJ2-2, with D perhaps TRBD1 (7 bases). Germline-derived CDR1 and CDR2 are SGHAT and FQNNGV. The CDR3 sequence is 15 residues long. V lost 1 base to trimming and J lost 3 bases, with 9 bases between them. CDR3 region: CASSLARGDTGELFF. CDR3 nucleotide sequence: TGTGCCAGCAGCTTAGCCAGGGGGGACACCGGGGAGCTGTTTTTT.

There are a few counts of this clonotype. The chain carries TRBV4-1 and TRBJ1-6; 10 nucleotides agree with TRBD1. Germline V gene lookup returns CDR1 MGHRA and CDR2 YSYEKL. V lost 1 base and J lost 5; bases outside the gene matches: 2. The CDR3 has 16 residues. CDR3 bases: TGCGCCAGCAGCCAAGGACAGGGGGCGCATAATTCACCCCTCCACTTT. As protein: CASSQGQGAHNSPLHF.

CDR3: CATSRGQGASTGELFF. The CDR3, as DNA: TGTGCCACCAGCAGAGGTCAGGGGGCGAGCACCGGGGAGCTGTTTTTT. V gene TRBV15 combines with J gene TRBJ2-2; 8 positions match TRBD1. The V gene's germline CDR1 is LNHNV and CDR2 YYDKDF (reference sequence). The CDR3 contains 16 residues. After removal of 1 base from V and 4 bases from J, the junction contained 5 bases not matched to a gene.

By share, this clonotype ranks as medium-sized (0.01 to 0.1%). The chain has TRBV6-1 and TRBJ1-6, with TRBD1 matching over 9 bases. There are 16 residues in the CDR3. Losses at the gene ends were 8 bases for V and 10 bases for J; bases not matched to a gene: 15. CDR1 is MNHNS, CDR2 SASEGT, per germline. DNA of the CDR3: TGTGCCAGCGCACGACTTGAACAGGGGGCGCGGTCACCCCTCCACTTT. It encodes CASARLEQGARSPLHF.

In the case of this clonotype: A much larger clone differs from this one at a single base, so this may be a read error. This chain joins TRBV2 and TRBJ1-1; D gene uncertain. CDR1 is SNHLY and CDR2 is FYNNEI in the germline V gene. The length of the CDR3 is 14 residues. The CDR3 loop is CARSGIGWATEAFF. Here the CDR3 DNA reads TGTGCCAGAAGTGGGATAGGGTGGGCCACTGAAGCTTTCTTT.

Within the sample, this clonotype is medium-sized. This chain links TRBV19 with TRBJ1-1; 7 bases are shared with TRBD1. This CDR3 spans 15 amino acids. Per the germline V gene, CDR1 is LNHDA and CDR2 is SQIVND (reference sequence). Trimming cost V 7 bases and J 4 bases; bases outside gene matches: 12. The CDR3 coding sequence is TGTGCCAGTACCCCCAGACAGGGAGGTGGCACTGAAGCTTTCTTT. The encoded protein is CASTPRQGGGTEAFF.